Listed here are 20 T cell receptor beta chains from one sample, sequenced in a study of PD-L1 blockade in urothelial cancer. Measured with immunoSEQ multiplex PCR; TCRdb has only the in-frame clones, and not every one. The sample carries approximately 110,000 clones, under 85% recorded once. The input for sequencing was PBMCs, taken around atezolizumab (anti-PD-L1) treatment. The origin of the receptors is a man aged 45-65 years with urothelial cancer.

The chain is built from TRBV18 and TRBJ2-1; TRBD2 is a possible D gene (5 bases). V lost 0 bases to trimming and J lost 9 bases, with 6 bases between them. This CDR3 has 12 amino acids. Germline V gene lookup returns CDR1 KGHSH and CDR2 LQKENI. The CDR3, as DNA: TGTGCCAGCTCACCACCGGACTCTGAGCAGTTCTTC. Its protein is CASSPPDSEQFF.

The CDR3 bases are TGTGCCAGCAGTTTAAGGGGGACAGGGAGAACCGGGGAGCTGTTTTTT. It codes for CASSLRGTGRTGELFF. The chain recombines TRBV28 with TRBJ2-2; TRBD1 matches at 9 bases. This CDR3 has 16 residues. Germline values: CDR1 MDHEN, CDR2 SYDVKM. V was pared by 2 bases and J by 5 bases, with 6 bases of the junction left unmatched.

The rearrangement uses TRBV7-9 and TRBJ1-4; a weak D match, TRBD1 (6 bases). The V gene lost 2 bases and the J gene lost 5 bases, with 12 bases spanning the gap. This CDR3 region has 15 residues. Germline V lookup: CDR1 SEHNR, CDR2 FQNEAQ (reference sequence). CDR3 in amino acids: CASSLSLQGNEKLFF. The CDR3 DNA follows: TGTGCCAGCAGCTTAAGTCTACAGGGAAATGAAAAACTGTTTTTT.

This chain links TRBV7-3 with TRBJ1-2, with D possibly matching TRBD1 (6 bases). Per germline, CDR1 SGHTA and CDR2 FQGTGA. The V gene lost 2 bases and the J gene lost 7 bases, with 14 bases spanning the gap. CDR3 size: 14 residues. This CDR3 is CASSLYAGAGGYTF. Here the CDR3 DNA reads TGTGCCAGCAGCTTATACGCGGGGGCTGGTGGCTACACCTTC.

A remark on this clone: A junction end diverges from the germline sequence, so it may reflect a read error. The rearrangement joins TRBV18 to TRBJ2-3; no reliable D call. The CDR3 is 13 amino acids. The V gene's germline CDR1 is KGHSH and CDR2 LQKENI. This CDR3 is CATSIAGTDTQYF. CDR3 bases: TGTGCCACCTCAATAGCAGGCACAGATACGCAGTATTTT. The whole variable domain, filled in from reference TRBV18 and TRBJ2-3, reads NAGVMQNPRHLVRRRGQEARLRCSPMKGHSHVYWYRQLPEEGLKFMVYLQKENIIDESGMPKERFSAEFPKEGPSILRIQQVVRGDSAAYFCATSIAGTDTQYFGPGTRLTVL.

The rearrangement joins TRBV7-9 to TRBJ2-7, with D possibly TRBD2 on 6 matching bases. Germline V lookup: CDR1 SEHNR, CDR2 FQNEAQ (reference sequence). V lost 1 base, J lost 6 bases, and 13 bases lay in between. The CDR3 contains 14 residues. The CDR3 coding sequence is TGTGCCAGCAGCTTAGTGGTCGCGGGAACCGAGCAGTACTTC. It is translated as CASSLVVAGTEQYF.

V is TRBV18 and J is TRBJ1-2; TRBD1 might be the D (5 bases). Trimming removed 3 bases from V and 5 bases from J, with 16 bases in between. The CDR3 runs 15 residues. Germline V gene sequence: CDR1 KGHSH, CDR2 LQKENI. The CDR3 DNA reads TGTGCCAGCTCACCCTTGGCAGGGCCCGTATATGGCTACACCTTC. As protein: CASSPLAGPVYGYTF.

This chain uses TRBV9 with TRBJ2-5; 8 bases match TRBD1. Germline V gene lookup returns CDR1 SGDLS and CDR2 YYNGEE. The length of the CDR3 is 14 residues. The trim removed 3 bases at V and 4 bases at J, leaving 5 bases unmatched. The CDR3 spells CASSATGGLETQYF. Written as DNA, the CDR3 is TGTGCCAGCAGCGCCACAGGGGGGCTAGAGACCCAGTACTTC.

The rearrangement links TRBV28 to TRBJ2-7; D gene uncertain. The germline gives CDR1 MDHEN, CDR2 SYDVKM. This CDR3 is 12 amino acids long. Between the trimmed V and J ends, which lost 6 bases and 3 bases, there was a span of 9 bases. This chain's CDR3 is CASSFPNYEQYF. CDR3 nucleotides: TGTGCCAGCAGCTTCCCTAACTACGAGCAGTACTTC.

The J gene is TRBJ2-5, the V gene TRBV19, with D perhaps TRBD1 (6 bases). The V gene lost 10 bases and the J gene lost 3 bases, with 15 bases spanning the gap. CDR1 and CDR2 from the germline V gene are LNHDA and SQIVND (reference sequence). CDR3 length: 13 amino acids. The CDR3 DNA is TGTGCCACCATGGGGACACCCAAAGAGACCCAGTACTTC. This translates into CATMGTPKETQYF.

J is TRBJ1-3 and V is TRBV18, with D unclear. In germline, CDR1 is KGHSH, CDR2 LQKENI. The CDR3 loop spans 17 amino acids. The V end lost 3 bases, the J end lost 2 bases, and 17 bases lay between the germline ends. The CDR3 DNA is TGTGCCAGCTCACCGCGGGCTTCTACGGATGCTGGAAACACCATATATTTT. It is translated as CASSPRASTDAGNTIYF.

This chain connects TRBV12-5 to TRBJ2-1; TRBD1 aligns across 9 bases. Germline V CDR1 and CDR2: LGHNT, FRNRAP. The V and J ends lost 6 bases and 10 bases, in that order; junction bases with no gene match: 4. The CDR3 loop spans 12 amino acids. CDR3 loop: CASGTGGGEQFF. CDR3 bases: TGTGCTAGTGGGACAGGGGGGGGAGAGCAGTTCTTC.

A note on this clone: The same CDR3 is also encoded by other DNA sequences in this sample. CDR3 in DNA: TGTGCCAGCAGCCCTCGTACTAGCGGGAGCTCCTACGAGCAGTACTTC. Its translation is CASSPRTSGSSYEQYF. V is TRBV11-2 and J is TRBJ2-7; 11 positions agree with TRBD2. This CDR3 spans 16 amino acids. Germline trimming cut 5 bases from V and 0 bases from J; bases unmatched to any gene: 6. Germline CDR1 reads SGHAT; CDR2 reads FQNNGV.

The chain has TRBV28 and TRBJ1-3; D is possibly TRBD1 (6 bases). Germline CDR1 reads MDHEN; CDR2 reads SYDVKM. The CDR3 runs 14 residues. V dropped 6 bases and J dropped 0 bases, with 9 bases sitting between them. In DNA form, the CDR3 reads TGTGCCAGCAGCTCGGACAGCTCTGGAAACACCATATATTTT. Its protein product is CASSSDSSGNTIYF.

This clone occurred a few times. Distinct nucleotide sequences in the sample also encode this CDR3. The chain carries TRBV9 and TRBJ2-2; D gene unclear. Trimming pared 4 bases from V and 4 bases from J, leaving 8 bases between. Germline V gene data show CDR1 as SGDLS and CDR2 as YYNGEE. The CDR3 has 13 residues. CDR3 loop: CASSPSITGELFF. CDR3 nucleotide sequence: TGTGCCAGCAGCCCTAGTATCACCGGGGAGCTGTTTTTT.

This clone turned up a few times. This chain connects TRBV7-2 to TRBJ1-2, with unresolved D. The CDR3 has 13 amino acids. Trimming removed 2 bases at V and 2 bases at J, with 6 bases between. The V gene's germline CDR1 is SGHTA and CDR2 FQGNSA. The CDR3 spells CASSLQANYGYTF. The CDR3 DNA follows: TGTGCCAGCAGCTTACAGGCAAACTATGGCTACACCTTC.

The rearrangement links TRBV10-2 to TRBJ2-7; the match to TRBD2 covers 12 bases. With V trimmed by 6 bases and J by 2 bases, 5 bases remained unmatched. The CDR3 is 15 amino acids. Germline loops: CDR1 WSHSY, CDR2 SAAADI. CDR3 nucleotide sequence: TGCGCCAGCAGAACTGGACTAGCGGGAACCTACGAGCAGTACTTC. Its protein is CASRTGLAGTYEQYF.

The V and J genes are TRBV5-1 and TRBJ2-7; TRBD2 matches at 7 bases. The trim removed 4 bases at V and 0 bases at J, leaving 7 bases unmatched. CDR3 length: 15 residues. CDR1 and CDR2 (germline): SGHRS, YFSETQ. The CDR3 DNA reads as TGCGCCAGCAGCCGCGGGGGTCAAAGCTCCTACGAGCAGTACTTC. As protein: CASSRGGQSSYEQYF.

Here the CDR3 reads CASSFDGTSGSNEQFF. As DNA, the CDR3 is TGTGCCAGCAGCTTCGACGGGACTAGCGGGAGTAATGAGCAGTTCTTC. V is TRBV7-2 and J is TRBJ2-1, with 14 bases fitting TRBD2. The junction had 5 bases not matched to a gene; V was cut back by 3 bases and J by 7 bases. Germline CDR1 reads SGHTA; CDR2 reads FQGNSA. This CDR3 comprises 16 residues.

The rearrangement uses TRBV27 and TRBJ2-1; 11 nucleotides align to TRBD2. Germline assignment: CDR1 MNHEY and CDR2 SMNVEV (reference sequence). This CDR3 contains 16 residues. Germline trimming cut 3 bases from V and 9 bases from J; bases unmatched to any gene: 10. This chain's CDR3 is CASSLLGQGLAVEQFF. CDR3 in DNA: TGTGCCAGCAGTTTGCTCGGACAGGGACTAGCGGTTGAGCAGTTCTTC.